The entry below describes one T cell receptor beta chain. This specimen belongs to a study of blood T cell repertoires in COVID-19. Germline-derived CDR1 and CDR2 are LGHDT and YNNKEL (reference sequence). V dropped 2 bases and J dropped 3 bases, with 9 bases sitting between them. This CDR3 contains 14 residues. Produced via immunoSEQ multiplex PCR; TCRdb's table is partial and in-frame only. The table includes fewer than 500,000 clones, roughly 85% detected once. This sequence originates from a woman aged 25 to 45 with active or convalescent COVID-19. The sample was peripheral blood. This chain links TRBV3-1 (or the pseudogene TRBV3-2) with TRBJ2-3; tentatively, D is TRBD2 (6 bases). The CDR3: CASSQMTSTDTQYF. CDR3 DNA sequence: TGTGCCAGCAGCCAAATGACTAGTACAGATACGCAGTATTTT.